These 28 T cell receptor beta chains were sequenced from one sample in a study of sequential checkpoint blockade in melanoma. The table came from immunoSEQ multiplex PCR; TCRdb's copy has only in-frame clones and leaves some out. Among 40,000 or so clones listed, 86% were seen once. Treatment here: randomized to nivolumab then ipilimumab (arm A) or the reverse (arm B). The sequencing used CD8+ T cells sorted from blood (inferred from file names), collected from a patient given nivolumab and ipilimumab in sequence. The source is a human donor with melanoma.

V is TRBV5-6 and J is TRBJ2-2; 9 bases match TRBD2. J gave up 3 bases and V 3 bases, and 6 bases lay outside the gene matches. Germline assignment: CDR1 SGHDT and CDR2 YYEEEE. This CDR3 spans 16 amino acids. The CDR3 sequence: CASSSNLAGHTGELFF. CDR3 coding DNA: TGTGCCAGCAGCTCTAACCTAGCGGGGCACACCGGGGAGCTGTTTTTT.

The genes are TRBV7-9 and TRBJ2-2; 8 positions agree with TRBD2. Per the germline V gene, CDR1 is SEHNR and CDR2 is FQNEAQ (reference sequence). This CDR3 is 16 amino acids long. Trimming cost V 2 bases and J 7 bases; bases outside gene matches: 9. The CDR3, as DNA: TGTGCCAGCAGCTTATATGGGACTAGTAACCGCGGGGAGCTGTTTTTT. Translating it yields CASSLYGTSNRGELFF.

J is TRBJ2-1 and V is TRBV9, with unresolved D. The ends were cut back, 0 bases at V and 0 bases at J, with 7 bases in the middle. The CDR3 spans 15 residues. Germline assignment: CDR1 SGDLS and CDR2 YYNGEE. DNA of the CDR3: TGTGCCAGCAGCGTAGATCCCCTCTCCTACAATGAGCAGTTCTTC. This gives the protein CASSVDPLSYNEQFF.

The chain links TRBV28 to TRBJ2-7; TRBD1 matches 10 bases. The germline CDR1 and CDR2 sequences are MDHEN and SYDVKM. V gave up 4 bases and J gave up 1 base; unmatched junction bases: 4. CDR3 length equals 15 residues. The CDR3 bases are TGTGCCAGCAGTTGGGACAGGGGAGGTTCCTACGAGCAGTACTTC. Amino acid sequence: CASSWDRGGSYEQYF.

By sample share, this clone is medium-sized (0.01 to 0.1%). CDR3 sequence (DNA): TGTGCCAGCAGTCTACAGCGGGCTGGAAACACCATATATTTT. Its protein is CASSLQRAGNTIYF. The gene calls are TRBV28 and TRBJ1-3; D uncertain. Trimming pared 5 bases from V and 2 bases from J, leaving 10 bases between. The CDR3 contains 14 residues. Looked up from germline, CDR1 is MDHEN and CDR2 is SYDVKM.

The chain links TRBV7-6 to TRBJ2-5, with D perhaps matching TRBD1 (5 bases). Trimming left V 2 bases short and J 2 bases short, with 15 bases between. This CDR3 region has 16 residues. Germline values: CDR1 SGHVS, CDR2 FNYEAQ. CDR3 DNA: TGTGCCAGCAGCTTACCAGGGTGGATAATTCAAGAGACCCAGTACTTC. Translation gives CASSLPGWIIQETQYF. The full variable domain, completed using reference TRBV7-6 and TRBJ2-5, is GAGVSQSPRYKVTKRGQDVALRCDPISGHVSLYWYRQALGQGPEFLTYFNYEAQQDKSGLPNDRFSAERPEGSISTLTIQRTEQRDSAMYRCASSLPGWIIQETQYFGPGTRLLVL.

The chain employs TRBV27 and TRBJ2-1; 9 bases are a match to TRBD2. Per the germline V gene, CDR1 is MNHEY and CDR2 is SMNVEV (reference sequence). Trimming took 5 bases from V and 2 from J; bases not matched to a gene: 4. The CDR3 is 15 amino acids. CDR3 sequence reads: CASSISGGPYNEQFF. For the CDR3, the DNA is TGTGCCAGCAGTATTAGCGGGGGCCCCTACAATGAGCAGTTCTTC.

The V and J genes are TRBV28 and TRBJ1-1; D unclear. V was clipped by 2 bases and J by 1 base, with 11 bases between them. The CDR3 contains 15 residues. Per the germline V gene, CDR1 is MDHEN and CDR2 is SYDVKM. DNA for the CDR3: TGTGCCAGCAGTTTACTCCGGGAGGGGAACACTGAAGCTTTCTTT. The encoded protein is CASSLLREGNTEAFF. Full variable domain (outside the CDR3, taken from reference TRBV28 and TRBJ1-1): DVKVTQSSRYLVKRTGEKVFLECVQDMDHENMFWYRQDPGLGLRLIYFSYDVKMKEKGDIPEGYSVSREKKERFSLILESASTNQTSMYLCASSLLREGNTEAFFGQGTRLTVV.

This chain's CDR3 is CASSPIGSSYNEQFF. As DNA, the CDR3 is TGTGCCAGCAGCCCTATTGGGAGCTCCTACAATGAGCAGTTCTTC. This chain links TRBV7-9 with TRBJ2-1; TRBD2 might be the D (5 bases). The germline V gene has CDR1 SEHNR and CDR2 FQNEAQ (reference sequence). The CDR3 is made up of 15 amino acids. Trimming left V 5 bases short and J 0 bases short, with 11 bases between.

V gene TRBV5-6 combines with J gene TRBJ2-1, with 16 bases lining up with TRBD2. From germline, CDR1 is SGHDT and CDR2 YYEEEE. V lost 4 bases, J lost 6 bases, and 10 bases stayed unmatched. The CDR3 is 18 amino acids. Here the CDR3 reads CASSPGTSGRAESNEQFF. CDR3 bases: TGTGCCAGCAGCCCCGGGACTAGCGGGAGGGCCGAAAGCAATGAGCAGTTCTTC.

The chain employs TRBV13 and TRBJ2-5; 7 bases line up with TRBD1. This CDR3 spans 13 amino acids. V lost 5 bases and J lost 5; bases outside the gene matches: 5. Germline values: CDR1 PRHDT, CDR2 FYEKMQ (reference sequence). As DNA, the CDR3 is TGTGCCAGCAGCAGAGGACAGGAGGAGACCCAGTACTTC. Translating it yields CASSRGQEETQYF.

This clone showed up just a few times. This chain connects TRBV5-1 to TRBJ2-7; 9 nucleotides align to TRBD1. Trimming took 3 bases from V and 5 from J; bases not matched to a gene: 3. This CDR3 comprises 13 residues. CDR1 is SGHRS, CDR2 YFSETQ, per germline. CDR3 DNA: TGCGCCAGCAGCTGGGACAGGGTAAACGAGCAGTACTTC. As protein: CASSWDRVNEQYF.

This sequence joins TRBV27 and TRBJ2-2; 10 positions match TRBD2. CDR1 and CDR2 from the germline V gene are MNHEY and SMNVEV (reference sequence). Trimming at V came to 8 bases and at J to 5 bases, leaving 5 bases not matched to a gene. The length of the CDR3 is 14 residues. CDR3 sequence reads: CASRASGGTGELFF. Written as DNA, the CDR3 is TGTGCCAGCCGGGCTAGCGGGGGAACCGGGGAGCTGTTTTTT.

The chain joins TRBV27 to TRBJ1-5; D call uncertain. The germline V gene encodes CDR1 MNHEY and CDR2 SMNVEV (reference sequence). The CDR3 sequence is 13 residues long. V lost 4 bases to trimming and J lost 4 bases, with 8 bases between them. DNA of the CDR3: TGTGCCAGCAGTTCCGGTTATAATCAGCCCCAGCATTTT. Encoded protein: CASSSGYNQPQHF.

This chain uses TRBV7-9 with TRBJ2-1, with a tentative D call TRBD1 (6 bases). The CDR3 loop spans 13 amino acids. Germline CDR1 and CDR2: SEHNR and FQNEAQ (reference sequence). Trimming cost V 8 bases and J 4 bases, with 12 bases left between them. Written as DNA, the CDR3 is TGTGCCAGCTACGAAGGGGGATACAATGAGCAGTTCTTC. It yields the protein CASYEGGYNEQFF.

This clone was seen more than once but under ten times. Here the CDR3 reads CASRKYSYEQYV. The CDR3, as DNA: TGTGCCAGTCGAAAGTACAGTTACGAGCAGTACGTC. The chain employs TRBV19 and TRBJ2-7; D gene uncertain. This CDR3 region has 12 residues. Germline V gene sequence: CDR1 LNHDA, CDR2 SQIVND (reference sequence). V lost 8 bases and J lost 4, with 12 bases in between.

The chain carries TRBV4-1 and TRBJ2-7; D is perhaps TRBD1 (6 bases). The CDR3 loop spans 15 amino acids. Germline-derived CDR1 and CDR2 are MGHRA and YSYEKL. V was trimmed by 1 base and J by 6 bases, leaving 16 bases between them. CDR3 region: CASSQGPGKQGEQYF. The CDR3 region has the DNA TGCGCCAGCAGCCAAGGTCCCGGGAAACAGGGCGAGCAGTACTTC.

V is TRBV25-1 and J is TRBJ1-1; D is perhaps TRBD1 (6 bases). From germline, CDR1 is MGHDK and CDR2 SYGVNS. The CDR3 extends over 13 amino acids. The V end lost 9 bases, the J end lost 0 bases, and 11 bases lay between the germline ends. CDR3 sequence reads: CASTTGMNTEAFF. The DNA of the CDR3 is TGTGCCAGTACCACAGGGATGAACACTGAAGCTTTCTTT.

This chain uses TRBV6-5 with TRBJ2-7; 10 nucleotides match TRBD1. The junction had 4 bases not matched to a gene; V was cut back by 5 bases and J by 3 bases. The CDR3 consists of 14 residues. Germline V CDR1 and CDR2: MNHEY, SVGAGI. The CDR3 reads CASSPGTGVYEQYF. The CDR3 DNA reads TGTGCCAGCAGTCCCGGGACAGGGGTCTACGAGCAGTACTTC.

This clone was observed a few times. CDR3 sequence: CATSRGPPGRQPQHF. The DNA of the CDR3 is TGTGCCACCAGCAGAGGGCCCCCGGGGAGACAGCCCCAGCATTTT. The chain links TRBV15 to TRBJ1-5; D ambiguous. The germline CDR1 and CDR2 sequences are LNHNV and YYDKDF (reference sequence). Trimming shortened V by 1 base and J by 7 bases, and 14 bases separated the two germline ends. CDR3 size: 15 residues.

The rearrangement uses TRBV2 and TRBJ1-2; no definite D call. Germline CDR1 and CDR2: SNHLY and FYNNEI. The V end was cut by 3 bases, the J end by 0 bases, with 8 bases between. The CDR3 has 14 amino acids. The CDR3 coding sequence is TGTGCCAGCAGTGACAGGATAGCTAACTATGGCTACACCTTC. This gives the protein CASSDRIANYGYTF.

The gene calls are TRBV30 and TRBJ1-1; D is perhaps TRBD1 (5 bases). The V gene lost 1 base and the J gene lost 5 bases, with 11 bases spanning the gap. The CDR3 has 13 residues. Germline CDR1 and CDR2: GTSNPN and SVGIG (reference sequence). The CDR3 DNA sequence: TGTGCCTGGAGTGGGGCAGGGAAGACTGAAGCTTTCTTT. It is translated as CAWSGAGKTEAFF.

This sequence joins TRBV28 and TRBJ2-2; weak D call: TRBD2 (5 bases). The CDR3 is 15 residues long. V lost 2 bases and J 6 bases, leaving 13 bases between the germline ends. Germline V gives CDR1 MDHEN, CDR2 SYDVKM. DNA of the CDR3: TGTGCCAGCAGTTTAGCGGGTCTCCAACCCGGGGAGCTGTTTTTT. Amino acids: CASSLAGLQPGELFF.

The chain is built from TRBV30 and TRBJ1-2; weak D call: TRBD1 (6 bases). Trimming removed 2 bases at V and 4 bases at J, with 14 bases between. There are 14 residues in the CDR3. Germline V lookup: CDR1 GTSNPN, CDR2 SVGIG (reference sequence). The CDR3 DNA reads as TGTGCCTGGAGTCCTACAGGGTCTGGCTATGGCTACACCTTC. This codes for CAWSPTGSGYGYTF.

The rearrangement joins TRBV2 to TRBJ2-1; D possibly corresponds to TRBD2 (6 bases). The germline CDR1 and CDR2 sequences are SNHLY and FYNNEI. With 5 bases removed from V and 8 bases from J, the gap between germline ends came to 13 bases. CDR3 length: 13 residues. In DNA, the CDR3 is TGTGCCAGCAGTTGGACTACTTCCCATGAGCAGTTCTTC. The encoded protein is CASSWTTSHEQFF.

The chain links TRBV29-1 to TRBJ1-2; tentative D call: TRBD1 (6 bases). The CDR3 has 13 amino acids. The germline V and J ends were trimmed by 5 bases and 6 bases, with 16 bases remaining between them. Germline CDR1 reads SQVTM; CDR2 reads ANQGSEA. The CDR3 spells CSVWTAQDNGYTF. Here the CDR3 DNA reads TGCAGCGTTTGGACAGCCCAGGACAATGGCTACACCTTC. Filled out from reference TRBV29-1 and TRBJ1-2, the complete variable domain reads SAVISQKPSRDICQRGTSLTIQCQVDSQVTMMFWYRQQPGQSLTLIATANQGSEATYESGFVIDKFPISRPNLTFSTLTVSNMSPEDSSIYLCSVWTAQDNGYTFGSGTRLTVV.

This clone occurred a few times. The gene calls are TRBV19 and TRBJ1-1, with D hard to call. Germline assignment: CDR1 LNHDA and CDR2 SQIVND (reference sequence). This CDR3 comprises 16 residues. The ends were cut back, 5 bases at V and 0 bases at J, with 16 bases in the middle. CDR3 coding DNA: TGTGCCAGTAGTCTAGTCACCGAGTTGATGAACACTGAAGCTTTCTTT. Translating it yields CASSLVTELMNTEAFF.

The chain employs TRBV7-9 and TRBJ2-4; 14 bases map to TRBD2. CDR3 length equals 18 residues. V lost 4 bases to trimming and J lost 0 bases; unmatched junction nucleotides: 5. Germline CDR1 SEHNR, CDR2 FQNEAQ (reference sequence). Written as DNA, the CDR3 is TGTGCCAGCAGCTCCGGGACTAGCGGGGGTTTAGCCAAAAACATTCAGTACTTC. It translates to CASSSGTSGGLAKNIQYF. The entire variable domain, with the rest obtained from reference TRBV7-9 and TRBJ2-4, is as follows: DTGVSQNPRHKITKRGQNVTFRCDPISEHNRLYWYRQTLGQGPEFLTYFQNEAQLEKSRLLSDRFSAERPKGSFSTLEIQRTEQGDSAMYLCASSSGTSGGLAKNIQYFGAGTRLSVL.